This T cell receptor (beta chain) was recovered during a study of technical replicates of blood from a few donors. Only in-frame clones appear in the TCRdb table, and some are missing; sequencing was by immunoSEQ multiplex PCR. The sample holds roughly 80,000 clones; roughly 94% are singletons and the top ten take 0.35% to 0.4%. The ends lost 3 bases at V and 3 bases at J; junction bases unmatched: 2. This CDR3 comprises 14 residues. The germline V gene encodes CDR1 MNHEY and CDR2 SMNVEV (reference sequence). The J gene is TRBJ2-1, the V gene TRBV27, with TRBD2 identical over 7 bases. The sample taken for sequencing was T cells isolated from PBMCs. The sequence was collected from a human donor in good health. Written as DNA, the CDR3 is TGTGCCAGCAGTTTGCTAGCGGACTACAATGAGCAGTTCTTC. Encoded protein: CASSLLADYNEQFF.